This T cell receptor beta chain is drawn from a study of T-cell memory formation after mild COVID-19. CDR3 length equals 16 residues. Trimming cost V 3 bases and J 4 bases, with 17 bases left between them. The germline CDR1 and CDR2 sequences are KGHSH and LQKENI. The study's findings and limits: SARS-CoV-2 specificity was not confirmed for second-wave clones peaking on day 37. Pre-infection memory contained some responding clones, which suggested that cross-reactive memory had joined. Clones that contracted from day 15 to 85 had balanced CD4/CD8; later expanders were CD4+ biased. Researchers report contracting CD4+ clones mostly in CM and EM, with CD8+ clones in EMRA.

TCRdb re-derived calls from the 5' RACE reads in MiXCR, one entry per CDR3 protein. This sample has around 340,000 distinct CDR3 sequences; roughly 13% occur once, and the top ten carry 22%. On this clonotype itself: Its matching antigen is unknown.

The sequenced sample consisted of PBMCs or a T cell subset sorted from them (not recorded which). This sequence originates from a man younger than 35 who had mild COVID-19 (a few samples of this study predate the infection). Cell type and time point are not known. The rearrangement links TRBV18 to TRBJ2-3, with D possibly matching TRBD1 (6 bases). The chain's CDR3 is CASSPAGPGVADTQYF. CDR3 nucleotide sequence: TGTGCCAGCTCACCGGCGGGCCCAGGGGTCGCAGATACGCAGTATTTT.